The 22 T cell receptor beta chains below come from one sample, sequenced in a study of blood T cell repertoires in COVID-19. Sequencing was performed with immunoSEQ multiplex PCR; in TCRdb, only in-frame clones are kept and a portion is missing. The sample has around 140,000 clones, 70% to 85% seen once. Input material: peripheral blood. These receptors were obtained from a woman older than 75 with acute or convalescent COVID-19.

The chain combines TRBV5-6 with TRBJ1-2; 7 bases are shared with TRBD1. The CDR3 has 14 residues. Trimming cost V 2 bases and J 6 bases; bases outside gene matches: 7. The germline gives CDR1 SGHDT, CDR2 YYEEEE. CDR3 loop: CASSLLDRDDGYTF. CDR3 in DNA: TGTGCCAGCAGCTTATTAGACAGGGACGATGGCTACACCTTC.

This chain links TRBV18 with TRBJ2-7; TRBD1 aligns across 7 bases. The CDR3 totals 16 residues. V dropped 0 bases and J dropped 6; count of bases not matched to a gene: 11. The germline V gene encodes CDR1 KGHSH and CDR2 LQKENI. CDR3 amino acids: CASSPPQDRSLGEQYF. The DNA of the CDR3 is TGTGCCAGCTCACCACCCCAGGACAGGAGTCTGGGCGAGCAGTACTTC.

The rearrangement uses TRBV30 and TRBJ2-5; TRBD2 is a possible D gene (5 bases). The CDR3 totals 13 residues. Germline V lookup: CDR1 GTSNPN, CDR2 SVGIG (reference sequence). V gave up 5 bases and J gave up 7 bases, with 17 bases separating them. This CDR3 reads CAWLKMGEGTQYF. CDR3 in DNA: TGTGCCTGGCTAAAGATGGGAGAGGGGACCCAGTACTTC.

The count of this clone is one. This chain connects TRBV2 to TRBJ2-2; the D gene is possibly TRBD1 (6 bases). V shed 6 bases and J shed 3 bases, with 11 bases lying between them. The CDR3 contains 14 residues. The germline V gene has CDR1 SNHLY and CDR2 FYNNEI. CDR3 region: CASSSQGYTGELFF. The DNA for the CDR3 is TGTGCCAGCAGCTCTCAGGGGTACACCGGGGAGCTGTTTTTT.

V gene TRBV10-3 combines with J gene TRBJ1-4; weak D call: TRBD1 (6 bases). V lost 7 bases, J lost 3 bases, and 12 bases lay in between. Germline-derived CDR1 and CDR2 are ENHRY and SYGVKD. The CDR3 sequence is 14 residues long. For the CDR3, the DNA is TGTGCCATCACAGGGGCCCAGTCTAATGAAAAACTGTTTTTT. Its translation is CAITGAQSNEKLFF.

The chain joins TRBV7-9 to TRBJ1-1; D not certain. V lost 5 bases and J lost 1, with 8 bases in between. There are 13 residues in the CDR3. CDR1 and CDR2 (germline): SEHNR, FQNEAQ (reference sequence). CDR3: CASSQRGNTEAFF. The DNA for the CDR3 is TGTGCCAGCAGCCAGCGGGGGAACACTGAAGCTTTCTTT.

The chain has TRBV29-1 and TRBJ2-3; 13 bases are shared with TRBD2. This CDR3 contains 14 residues. Germline CDR1 SQVTM, CDR2 ANQGSEA. V gave up 4 bases and J gave up 6 bases; unmatched junction bases: 4. The CDR3 loop is CSVAGLAGVDTQYF. The CDR3 DNA reads TGCAGCGTTGCTGGACTAGCGGGAGTGGATACGCAGTATTTT.

This sequence joins TRBV2 and TRBJ1-2, with D tentatively TRBD1 (6 bases). This CDR3 region has 15 residues. The germline V gene has CDR1 SNHLY and CDR2 FYNNEI. With 7 bases removed from V and 2 bases from J, the gap between germline ends came to 17 bases. CDR3 bases: TGTGCCAGCACCAAAAGGGGGACGGAGAACTATGGCTACACCTTC. It specifies CASTKRGTENYGYTF.

J is TRBJ2-1 and V is TRBV5-5, with 11 bases that match TRBD1. The CDR3 covers 15 residues. With 0 bases clipped from V and 10 bases from J, the junction kept 6 bases outside the gene matches. The germline CDR1 and CDR2 sequences are SGHKS and YYEKEE (reference sequence). In DNA, the CDR3 is TGTGCCAGCAGCTTGGGGACAGGGGGCTCGGGCGAGCAGTTCTTC. Its protein product is CASSLGTGGSGEQFF. Full variable domain (missing parts from reference TRBV5-5 and TRBJ2-1): DAGVTQSPTHLIKTRGQQVTLRCSPISGHKSVSWYQQVLGQGPQFIFQYYEKEERGRGNFPDRFSARQFPNYSSELNVNALLLGDSALYLCASSLGTGGSGEQFFGPGTRLTVL.

The chain employs TRBV27 and TRBJ2-1, with 13 positions matching TRBD2. The CDR3 runs 18 residues. CDR1 is MNHEY, CDR2 SMNVEV, per germline (reference sequence). Losses at the gene ends were 6 bases for V and 0 bases for J; bases not matched to a gene: 8. The CDR3 region is CASRGWTSGGSSYNEQFF. The CDR3 DNA follows: TGTGCCAGCAGGGGCTGGACTAGCGGGGGAAGCTCCTACAATGAGCAGTTCTTC.

This chain links TRBV6-2 or TRBV6-3 with TRBJ1-2; TRBD1 is a possible D gene (5 bases). V was clipped by 2 bases and J by 8 bases, with 12 bases between them. Germline V gene sequence: CDR1 MNHEY, CDR2 SVGEGT. This CDR3 has 13 residues. The CDR3 DNA reads TGTGCCAGCAGTTACAGGGACTGGGGCGGCTACACCTTC. This gives the protein CASSYRDWGGYTF.

This chain joins TRBV15 and TRBJ1-6; D is uncertain. The germline CDR1 and CDR2 sequences are LNHNV and YYDKDF (reference sequence). The CDR3 is 16 amino acids. V was trimmed by 0 bases and J by 8 bases, leaving 14 bases between them. The CDR3 loop is CATSRDRTRPHSPLHF. CDR3 coding DNA: TGTGCCACCAGCAGAGATCGAACCAGGCCGCATTCACCCCTCCACTTT.

The sample holds a few counts of this clone. The genes are TRBV7-8 and TRBJ2-5; 10 nucleotides line up with TRBD1. In germline, CDR1 is SGHVS, CDR2 FQNEAQ. Losses at the gene ends were 5 bases for V and 3 bases for J; bases not matched to a gene: 6. The CDR3 loop spans 15 amino acids. CDR3 sequence reads: CASSPSGQGKETQYF. The DNA for the CDR3 is TGTGCCAGCAGCCCCTCGGGACAGGGGAAAGAGACCCAGTACTTC.

The count of this clone is one. The chain recombines TRBV6-5 with TRBJ1-3; D is perhaps TRBD1 (5 bases). V dropped 6 bases and J dropped 4 bases, with 13 bases sitting between them. The CDR3 has 14 amino acids. Per the germline V gene, CDR1 is MNHEY and CDR2 is SVGAGI. The CDR3 spells CASRTVGRGNTIYF. The CDR3 region has the DNA TGTGCCAGCAGGACCGTGGGGCGGGGAAACACCATATATTTT.

This chain links TRBV6-5 with TRBJ2-2; 13 positions agree with TRBD2. This CDR3 contains 16 residues. CDR1 is MNHEY and CDR2 is SVGAGI in the germline V gene. V was clipped by 4 bases and J by 7 bases; unmatched bases: 6. CDR3 DNA sequence: TGTGCCAGCAGTTCCCGACTAGCGGGGGGTCACGGGGAGCTGTTTTTT. It is translated as CASSSRLAGGHGELFF.

J is TRBJ2-1 and V is TRBV11-3, with D maybe TRBD2 (6 bases). V was pared by 5 bases and J by 3 bases, with 8 bases between. The CDR3 covers 13 residues. Germline CDR1 reads SGHNT; CDR2 reads YENEEA. The CDR3 nucleotides are TGTGCCAGCAGCCCCGGGGGCTACAATGAGCAGTTCTTC. This translates into CASSPGGYNEQFF.

The chain uses TRBV20-1 and TRBJ1-2; D not resolved. The length of the CDR3 is 13 residues. The V end lost 3 bases, the J end lost 0 bases, and 8 bases lay between the germline ends. Germline CDR1 DFQATT, CDR2 SNEGSKA (reference sequence). The DNA for the CDR3 is TGCAGTGCTAGTCTTTCCCCTAACTATGGCTACACCTTC. Encoded protein: CSASLSPNYGYTF.

In DNA form, the CDR3 reads TGTGCCAGCAACCTGGTGGCACACAATGAGCAGTTCTTC. Its protein is CASNLVAHNEQFF. The chain is built from TRBV6-5 and TRBJ2-1; no clear D. Trimming took off 7 bases at V and 5 bases at J, with 12 bases between the two ends. Germline CDR1 reads MNHEY; CDR2 reads SVGAGI. The CDR3 contains 13 residues.

The chain has TRBV7-2 and TRBJ2-2, with D perhaps TRBD1 (6 bases). Trimming removed 1 base at V and 3 bases at J, with 12 bases between. This CDR3 is built from 16 residues. Germline lookup yields CDR1 SGHTA and CDR2 FQGNSA. CDR3 sequence (DNA): TGTGCCAGCAGCTTAGTAGGGACATCATACACCGGGGAGCTGTTTTTT. Protein sequence: CASSLVGTSYTGELFF.

J is TRBJ1-4 and V is TRBV9; 7 positions match TRBD1. The germline gives CDR1 SGDLS, CDR2 YYNGEE. The length of the CDR3 is 15 residues. J was trimmed by 6 bases and V by 4 bases; bases with no gene match: 9. CDR3 loop: CASSSQTGNHEKLFF. CDR3 nucleotides: TGTGCCAGCAGCTCACAGACAGGGAATCATGAAAAACTGTTTTTT.

The chain uses TRBV2 and TRBJ2-7; TRBD2 agrees at 7 bases. There are 14 residues in the CDR3. V was pared by 5 bases and J by 5 bases, with 9 bases of the junction left unmatched. Germline values: CDR1 SNHLY, CDR2 FYNNEI. Here the CDR3 DNA reads TGTGCCAGCAGTCTCTCGCGGGGGACCCACGAGCAGTACTTC. It is translated as CASSLSRGTHEQYF. The variable domain in full, completed from reference TRBV2 and TRBJ2-7, reads EPEVTQTPSHQVTQMGQEVILRCVPISNHLYFYWYRQILGQKVEFLVSFYNNEISEKSEIFDDQFSVERPDGSNFTLKIRSTKLEDSAMYFCASSLSRGTHEQYFGPGTRLTVT.

Remarks on this clone: Other DNA sequences in this sample translate to the same CDR3. The chain recombines TRBV18 with TRBJ1-2, with a weak D call TRBD1 (6 bases). The CDR3 sequence is 13 residues long. CDR1 KGHSH and CDR2 LQKENI come from the germline V gene. The ends were cut back, 4 bases at V and 1 base at J, with 7 bases in the middle. The CDR3 is CASSQDSNYGYTF. The CDR3 DNA reads as TGTGCCAGCTCACAGGACAGTAACTATGGCTACACCTTC.